Listed here are 15 T cell receptor beta chains from one sample, sequenced in a study of blood T cell repertoires in COVID-19. Some clones are missing from TCRdb's copy, which holds only in-frame ones; the method was immunoSEQ multiplex PCR. Among around 100,000 clones listed, 70% to 80% were seen once. Sample: peripheral blood. These TCRs come from a man between 65 and 85 years old with active or convalescent COVID-19.

Relative to its sample, this clone is medium-sized. The chain recombines TRBV6-5 with TRBJ1-1; weak D call: TRBD1 (5 bases). Per the germline V gene, CDR1 is MNHEY and CDR2 is SVGAGI. The germline V and J ends were trimmed by 6 bases and 1 base, with 9 bases remaining between them. This CDR3 region has 13 residues. The CDR3: CASRTVENTEAFF. The CDR3 DNA reads TGTGCCAGCAGGACAGTCGAGAACACTGAAGCTTTCTTT.

The chain carries TRBV5-6 and TRBJ2-7; TRBD1 aligns across 10 bases. Germline trimming cut 3 bases from V and 3 bases from J; bases unmatched to any gene: 0. The CDR3 runs 13 residues. Germline V lookup: CDR1 SGHDT, CDR2 YYEEEE. The CDR3 is CASSWDRGYEQYF. The CDR3 bases are TGTGCCAGCAGCTGGGACAGGGGCTACGAGCAGTACTTC. The full variable domain, completed using reference TRBV5-6 and TRBJ2-7, is DAGVTQSPTHLIKTRGQQVTLRCSPKSGHDTVSWYQQALGQGPQFIFQYYEEEERQRGNFPDRFSGHQFPNYSSELNVNALLLGDSALYLCASSWDRGYEQYFGPGTRLTVT.

J is TRBJ2-7 and V is TRBV6-2 or TRBV6-3; 10 bases map to TRBD2. The CDR3 extends over 14 amino acids. CDR1 MNHEY and CDR2 SVGEGT come from the germline V gene. The V gene end was trimmed by 2 bases and the J gene end by 5 bases; junction bases not matched to a gene: 3. The CDR3 loop reads CASSYSGGADEQYF. For the CDR3, the DNA is TGTGCCAGCAGTTACAGCGGGGGGGCCGACGAGCAGTACTTC.

The rearrangement links TRBV11-2 to TRBJ1-6; 8 bases match TRBD1. The CDR3 runs 15 residues. The germline CDR1 and CDR2 sequences are SGHAT and FQNNGV. J lost 2 bases, V lost 5 bases, and 2 bases had no gene match. This CDR3 is CASSEQGAYNSPLHF. The CDR3 bases are TGTGCCAGCAGCGAACAGGGGGCCTATAATTCACCCCTCCACTTT.

This sequence joins TRBV13 and TRBJ2-2; 7 positions match TRBD1. CDR3 length: 15 amino acids. Germline V lookup: CDR1 PRHDT, CDR2 FYEKMQ (reference sequence). Germline trimming cut 5 bases from V and 0 bases from J; bases unmatched to any gene: 3. CDR3 sequence reads: CASSPGQANTGELFF. The CDR3 region has the DNA TGTGCCAGCAGCCCCGGACAGGCGAACACCGGGGAGCTGTTTTTT.

This clone has a single count. The V call is TRBV9, the J call TRBJ1-2; D is possibly TRBD1 (6 bases). In germline, CDR1 is SGDLS, CDR2 YYNGEE. The CDR3 is made up of 12 amino acids. Trimming pared 3 bases from V and 8 bases from J, leaving 11 bases between. The CDR3 spells CASSGTGKGYTF. The CDR3 nucleotides are TGTGCCAGCAGCGGTACAGGGAAAGGCTACACCTTC.

The count of this clone is one. J is TRBJ1-5 and V is TRBV25-1; D not certain. V was cut by 3 bases and J by 7 bases, with 10 bases left in between. The CDR3 extends over 13 amino acids. In germline, CDR1 is MGHDK, CDR2 SYGVNS. As DNA, the CDR3 is TGTGCCAGCAGTGACCGAGGAGGCCAGCCCCAGCATTTT. Residues: CASSDRGGQPQHF.

V and J are TRBV19 and TRBJ2-1, with TRBD1 as a possible D gene (6 bases). The CDR3 is made up of 15 amino acids. V shed 7 bases and J shed 0 bases, with 13 bases lying between them. Germline lookup yields CDR1 LNHDA and CDR2 SQIVND (reference sequence). CDR3 protein: CASKKDRSSYNEQFF. The DNA of the CDR3 is TGTGCCAGTAAAAAAGACAGGAGCTCCTACAATGAGCAGTTCTTC.

The J gene is TRBJ2-3, the V gene TRBV6-6, with 8 nucleotides matching TRBD2. This CDR3 region has 16 residues. The junction had 8 bases not matched to a gene; V was cut back by 0 bases and J by 6 bases. The germline V gene has CDR1 MNHNY and CDR2 SVGAGI (reference sequence). As DNA, the CDR3 is TGTGCCAGCAGTTACTCCTTGGCGGGGGGAGGGGATACGCAGTATTTT. Protein: CASSYSLAGGGDTQYF.

This clone was picked up a small number of times. The chain carries TRBV19 and TRBJ1-2; 8 bases fit TRBD1. The CDR3 totals 15 residues. After removal of 2 bases from V and 4 bases from J, the junction contained 6 bases not matched to a gene. Germline V gene lookup returns CDR1 LNHDA and CDR2 SQIVND (reference sequence). This CDR3 is CASSIRLQGVYGYTF. The CDR3 DNA sequence: TGTGCCAGTAGTATAAGGCTACAGGGGGTCTATGGCTACACCTTC.

This clone was seen a few times. The J gene is TRBJ1-5, the V gene TRBV2, with D possibly being TRBD1 (6 bases). Germline V CDR1 and CDR2: SNHLY, FYNNEI. This CDR3 is built from 14 residues. Trimming pared 6 bases from V and 5 bases from J, leaving 14 bases between. As DNA, the CDR3 is TGTGCCAGCAGCCTGAGACAGGATTATCAGCCCCAGCATTTT. It specifies CASSLRQDYQPQHF.

The chain links TRBV5-1 to TRBJ1-2; 7 bases agree with TRBD1. CDR1 is SGHRS, CDR2 YFSETQ, per germline. The J segment lost 4 bases and the V segment lost 4 bases, leaving 7 bases of the junction unmatched. The CDR3 has 14 residues. DNA of the CDR3: TGCGCCAGCAGCACGGGACAGACCAGCTATGGCTACACCTTC. Its protein product is CASSTGQTSYGYTF. Full variable domain (outside the CDR3, taken from reference TRBV5-1 and TRBJ1-2): KAGVTQTPRYLIKTRGQQVTLSCSPISGHRSVSWYQQTPGQGLQFLFEYFSETQRNKGNFPGRFSGRQFSNSRSEMNVSTLELGDSALYLCASSTGQTSYGYTFGSGTRLTVV.

On this clone: The junction departs from germline at one end; a sequencing error may be responsible. The rearrangement uses TRBV2 and TRBJ1-1, with TRBD1 identical over 11 bases. The CDR3 has 15 amino acids. Germline V gene sequence: CDR1 SNHLY, CDR2 FYNNEI. The CDR3 loop is CASSEGQGAGTEAFF. The CDR3 nucleotides read TGTGCCAGCAGCGAAGGACAGGGGGCTGGGACTGAAGCTTTCTTT.

J is TRBJ1-2 and V is TRBV7-2; D is undetermined. The V gene lost 5 bases and the J gene lost 5 bases, with 18 bases spanning the gap. Looked up from germline, CDR1 is SGHTA and CDR2 is FQGNSA. The CDR3 covers 15 residues. The CDR3, as DNA: TGTGCCAGCAGCCCCGAACCTGTCTACTTATATGGCTACACCTTC. Encoded protein: CASSPEPVYLYGYTF.

The chain combines TRBV9 with TRBJ2-5; 10 bases align to TRBD2. The CDR3 consists of 15 residues. Germline loops: CDR1 SGDLS, CDR2 YYNGEE. Trimming removed 4 bases from V and 5 bases from J; junction bases left unmatched: 8. The CDR3 loop reads CASSPRTSGLETQYF. As DNA, the CDR3 is TGTGCCAGCAGCCCCCGGACTAGCGGTCTGGAGACCCAGTACTTC.